Listed here are 26 T cell receptor beta chains from one sample, sequenced in a study of cytomegalovirus exposure and HLA in healthy donors. The PCR used 60 Vbeta and 13 Jbeta primers. The repertoire was sequenced with immunoSEQ multiplex PCR; TCRdb's copy has only in-frame clones and lacks some. Counted here are tens of thousands of clones, about 84% occurring once; the ten biggest clones make up 1.4%. The specimen sequenced was PBMCs. The origin of the receptors is a female donor in good health and CMV-seronegative.

V and J are TRBV19 and TRBJ1-2, with a weak D call TRBD1 (5 bases). The CDR3 sequence is 15 residues long. Germline CDR1 is LNHDA and CDR2 is SQIVND (reference sequence). V lost 5 bases and J 1 base, leaving 14 bases between the germline ends. The CDR3 protein is CASSSQPRGNYGYTF. The CDR3, as DNA: TGTGCCAGTAGTTCGCAGCCAAGGGGTAACTATGGCTACACCTTC.

Only a few counts were recorded for this clone. This chain links TRBV30 with TRBJ2-3, with 8 nucleotides matching TRBD1. Germline CDR1 is GTSNPN and CDR2 is SVGIG (reference sequence). J gave up 3 bases and V 3 bases, and 14 bases lay outside the gene matches. The CDR3 is 17 residues long. The CDR3 coding sequence is TGTGCCTGGAGCGGTCAGACAGGGGCCCTGCGGACAGATACGCAGTATTTT. Translated: CAWSGQTGALRTDTQYF.

This clone came up a few times. This CDR3 is CSVYNLNTEAFF. Written as DNA, the CDR3 is TGCAGCGTTTACAACCTGAACACTGAAGCTTTCTTT. The genes are TRBV29-1 and TRBJ1-1; D remains unclear. The CDR3 loop spans 12 amino acids. The germline gives CDR1 SQVTM, CDR2 ANQGSEA. Trimming took 5 bases from V and 0 from J, leaving 7 bases between them.

This chain links TRBV7-9 with TRBJ2-5, with D possibly being TRBD2 (6 bases). With 4 bases removed from V and 1 base from J, the gap between germline ends came to 25 bases. This CDR3 has 19 residues. Germline values: CDR1 SEHNR, CDR2 FQNEAQ (reference sequence). The CDR3 coding sequence is TGTGCCAGCAGCTCTGACATCCTGGGCGGGGAGGAGCTCCAAGAGACCCAGTACTTC. This gives the protein CASSSDILGGEELQETQYF.

This rearrangement joins TRBV5-6 to TRBJ1-2; 7 bases agree with TRBD1. V was clipped by 1 base and J by 3 bases; unmatched bases: 12. The CDR3 length is 17 residues. Germline V CDR1 and CDR2: SGHDT, YYEEEE. CDR3 residues: CASSLIISRDSHYGYTF. CDR3 DNA sequence: TGTGCCAGCAGCTTGATCATATCTCGGGACAGTCACTATGGCTACACCTTC.

The chain combines TRBV18 with TRBJ1-4, with 9 bases that match TRBD1. This CDR3 is built from 13 residues. Germline CDR1 and CDR2: KGHSH and LQKENI. V shed 5 bases, J shed 8 bases, and the junction held 3 bases outside the gene matches. CDR3 nucleotide sequence: TGTGCCAGCTCATCAGGACAGGGGGAAAAACTGTTTTTT. This codes for CASSSGQGEKLFF.

This sequence joins TRBV7-9 and TRBJ1-4; TRBD1 matches 9 bases. From germline, CDR1 is SEHNR and CDR2 FQNEAQ (reference sequence). CDR3 length: 14 residues. CDR3 in amino acids: CATGTGSTNEKLFF. The CDR3 nucleotides are TGTGCGACCGGGACAGGGTCCACTAATGAAAAACTGTTTTTT.

V usage is TRBV19 and J usage is TRBJ2-3; tentative D call: TRBD1 (5 bases). Germline V CDR1 and CDR2: LNHDA, SQIVND (reference sequence). Trimming removed 7 bases at V and 0 bases at J, with 11 bases between. This CDR3 is built from 14 residues. The chain's CDR3 is CASNDSPSTDTQYF. CDR3 nucleotide sequence: TGTGCCAGTAATGACAGCCCTAGCACAGATACGCAGTATTTT.

V is TRBV7-2 and J is TRBJ1-2; TRBD1 matches at 10 bases. Germline CDR1 reads SGHTA; CDR2 reads FQGNSA. Trimming removed 6 bases from V and 4 bases from J; junction bases left unmatched: 14. This CDR3 has 17 amino acids. CDR3 protein: CASSPRGGTGVSYGYTF. Here the CDR3 DNA reads TGTGCCAGCAGTCCCCGGGGCGGGACAGGGGTATCCTATGGCTACACCTTC. Full variable domain (rest looked up from reference TRBV7-2 and TRBJ1-2): GAGVSQSPSNKVTEKGKDVELRCDPISGHTALYWYRQSLGQGLEFLIYFQGNSAPDKSGLPSDRFSAERTGGSVSTLTIQRTQQEDSAVYLCASSPRGGTGVSYGYTFGSGTRLTVV.

The gene calls are TRBV6-6 and TRBJ1-1; D perhaps matches TRBD1 (6 bases). The ends were cut back, 6 bases at V and 2 bases at J, with 10 bases in the middle. CDR3 size: 13 residues. Germline values: CDR1 MNHNY, CDR2 SVGAGI (reference sequence). In nucleotides, the CDR3 is TGTGCCAGCAGACGACAGGCTAACACTGAAGCTTTCTTT. Protein: CASRRQANTEAFF.

The chain recombines TRBV5-1 with TRBJ2-7; 7 nucleotides align to TRBD1. Trimming cost V 0 bases and J 1 base; bases outside gene matches: 7. Germline CDR1 reads SGHRS; CDR2 reads YFSETQ. CDR3 length equals 16 residues. The CDR3 sequence: CASSLEGAPGSYEQYF. In DNA form, the CDR3 reads TGCGCCAGCAGCTTGGAGGGGGCGCCCGGGTCCTACGAGCAGTACTTC.

The CDR3 sequence is CASSQEIQGTGKRRLGTEAFF. For the CDR3, the DNA is TGTGCCAGCAGCCAAGAGATTCAAGGGACAGGGAAACGGCGGTTGGGCACTGAAGCTTTCTTT. The chain uses TRBV14 and TRBJ1-1, with 9 bases aligning to TRBD1. CDR1 is SGHDN, CDR2 FVKESK, per germline. The CDR3 spans 21 residues. V lost 0 bases, J lost 4 bases, and 21 bases stayed unmatched.

The CDR3 loop reads CASSVSLGQQETQYF. CDR3 DNA: TGTGCCAGCAGCGTGTCCCTAGGACAACAAGAGACCCAGTACTTC. The genes are TRBV9 and TRBJ2-5, with D perhaps matching TRBD1 (5 bases). Looked up from germline, CDR1 is SGDLS and CDR2 is YYNGEE. The CDR3 contains 15 residues. Trimming took off 2 bases at V and 2 bases at J, with 13 bases between the two ends. Combining the CDR3 with reference TRBV9 and TRBJ2-5 gives the whole variable domain DSGVTQTPKHLITATGQRVTLRCSPRSGDLSVYWYQQSLDQGLQFLIQYYNGEERAKGNILERFSAQQFPDLHSELNLSSLELGDSALYFCASSVSLGQQETQYFGPGTRLLVL.

The gene calls are TRBV7-9 and TRBJ1-2; the match to TRBD1 covers 7 bases. Germline V gives CDR1 SEHNR, CDR2 FQNEAQ (reference sequence). V shed 5 bases and J 4 bases; nucleotides not matched to a gene: 7. This CDR3 has 14 residues. The chain's CDR3 is CASSQGGGTYGYTF. The CDR3 DNA reads TGTGCCAGCAGCCAAGGGGGCGGAACCTATGGCTACACCTTC.

This clone was detected a few times. J is TRBJ1-6 and V is TRBV27; 10 positions match TRBD1. The length of the CDR3 is 15 residues. Germline V gene lookup returns CDR1 MNHEY and CDR2 SMNVEV (reference sequence). The trim removed 4 bases at V and 8 bases at J, leaving 5 bases unmatched. The DNA of the CDR3 is TGTGCCAGCAGTTACGGGGACAGGGGTTATTCACCCCTCCACTTT. Encoded protein: CASSYGDRGYSPLHF.

This clone has only a few counts. The V gene is TRBV10-3, the J gene TRBJ1-4; possibly TRBD1 for D (6 bases). CDR3 length equals 16 residues. Germline V gives CDR1 ENHRY, CDR2 SYGVKD. V was cut by 5 bases and J by 4 bases, with 17 bases left in between. The CDR3 DNA sequence: TGTGCCATCAGTCGGGACCTAGGGGGTTTTAATGAAAAACTGTTTTTT. The encoded protein is CAISRDLGGFNEKLFF.

The chain is built from TRBV18 and TRBJ2-1; a possible D gene is TRBD1 (6 bases). The CDR3 consists of 14 residues. V lost 2 bases, J lost 8 bases, and 13 bases lay in between. Per the germline V gene, CDR1 is KGHSH and CDR2 is LQKENI. CDR3 protein: CASSPSRGIDEQFF. The CDR3 DNA reads TGTGCCAGCTCACCATCCAGGGGAATCGATGAGCAGTTCTTC.

The rearrangement uses TRBV6-4 and TRBJ2-1; TRBD2 agrees at 8 bases. The CDR3 covers 15 residues. Germline V gene sequence: CDR1 MRHNA, CDR2 SNTAGT. V trimming: 2 bases; J trimming: 4 bases; junction bases outside the gene matches: 4. The CDR3 spells CASSDDGGDYNEQFF. The CDR3 DNA reads TGTGCCAGCAGTGACGACGGGGGGGATTACAATGAGCAGTTCTTC.

V gene TRBV2 combines with J gene TRBJ2-3; TRBD2 might be the D (5 bases). The CDR3 runs to 13 residues. The germline V gene encodes CDR1 SNHLY and CDR2 FYNNEI. V lost 6 bases and J 0 bases, leaving 7 bases between the germline ends. Here the CDR3 reads CASSRTSTDTQYF. The CDR3 coding sequence is TGTGCCAGCAGCCGGACTAGCACAGATACGCAGTATTTT.

This chain connects TRBV7-8 to TRBJ2-2, with 7 bases aligning to TRBD2. V shed 3 bases and J 4 bases; nucleotides not matched to a gene: 5. The CDR3 is 15 amino acids. Germline V gives CDR1 SGHVS, CDR2 FQNEAQ. The CDR3 DNA sequence: TGTGCCAGCAGCTTCCGGGGGGTGGGCACCGGGGAGCTGTTTTTT. Its translation is CASSFRGVGTGELFF.

The gene calls are TRBV11-1 and TRBJ2-2; D is possibly TRBD2 (5 bases). The V and J ends lost 5 bases and 6 bases respectively, with 10 bases between them. This CDR3 is 13 amino acids long. From germline, CDR1 is SGHAT and CDR2 FQDESV (reference sequence). Here the CDR3 DNA reads TGTGCCAGCAGCCGGACTTCGGCCGGGGAGCTGTTTTTT. This encodes CASSRTSAGELFF.

V is TRBV6-4 and J is TRBJ2-1, with 10 bases that match TRBD2. The CDR3 is made up of 15 amino acids. Germline-derived CDR1 and CDR2 are MRHNA and SNTAGT. V lost 5 bases to trimming and J lost 3 bases; unmatched junction nucleotides: 4. The CDR3 here is CASSPTSGDYNEQFF. The CDR3 DNA sequence: TGTGCCAGCAGTCCCACTAGCGGGGACTACAATGAGCAGTTCTTC.

In DNA, the CDR3 is TGTGCCAGCAGTTCACAGCTATCGCGGGAAGGGCAGTACTTC. Amino acid sequence: CASSSQLSREGQYF. V and J are TRBV27 and TRBJ2-7, with D tentatively TRBD2 (6 bases). Germline V gene data show CDR1 as MNHEY and CDR2 as SMNVEV (reference sequence). Trimming stripped 4 bases from V and 9 bases from J, with 19 bases between. The CDR3 sequence is 14 residues long.

This clone was detected only once. The rearrangement joins TRBV11-3 to TRBJ2-3, with 11 bases that match TRBD2. The CDR3 length is 15 residues. V lost 5 bases and J lost 4; bases outside the gene matches: 5. CDR1 and CDR2 from the germline V gene are SGHNT and YENEEA. CDR3 in amino acids: CASSPSSGGADTQYF. The CDR3 coding sequence is TGTGCCAGCAGCCCTAGTAGCGGGGGGGCAGATACGCAGTATTTT.

The chain is built from TRBV2 and TRBJ1-6; 8 bases map to TRBD1. Per the germline V gene, CDR1 is SNHLY and CDR2 is FYNNEI. Trimming removed 3 bases from V and 14 bases from J; junction bases left unmatched: 15. The CDR3 extends over 16 amino acids. As DNA, the CDR3 is TGTGCCAGCAGTGACCCCCCGACAGGGGCCGCGATCACCCTCCACTTT. Residues: CASSDPPTGAAITLHF.

The chain couples TRBV5-1 to TRBJ2-2; D call uncertain. V lost 3 bases to trimming and J lost 0 bases, with 12 bases between them. The CDR3 covers 16 residues. Germline assignment: CDR1 SGHRS and CDR2 YFSETQ. The CDR3, as DNA: TGCGCCAGCAGCTCCTTCGGCGGCACGAACACCGGGGAGCTGTTTTTT. Its translation: CASSSFGGTNTGELFF.